The 28 T cell receptor beta chains listed next were all sequenced from one sample in a study of T cell changes during pregnancy in multiple sclerosis. Generated by immunoSEQ multiplex PCR, the TCRdb table keeps only in-frame clones and is missing some. Of 75,000 to 95,000 clones listed, roughly 90% are singletons. The specimen was peripheral blood, collected in the first trimester of pregnancy. The receptors were sampled from a female donor in good health, enrolled as a control in a pregnancy study.

The V and J genes are TRBV4-3 and TRBJ2-7; TRBD1 matches at 8 bases. J lost 5 bases, V lost 5 bases, and 5 bases had no gene match. The CDR3 is 13 residues long. Looked up from germline, CDR1 is LGHNA and CDR2 is YSLEER. The DNA for the CDR3 is TGCGCCAGCAGCAGGACAGGGAGCAACGAGCAGTACTTC. It encodes CASSRTGSNEQYF.

The chain carries TRBV5-6 and TRBJ2-1; D is uncertain. Trimming took 2 bases from V and 3 from J, leaving 9 bases between them. This CDR3 spans 14 amino acids. CDR1 is SGHDT, CDR2 YYEEEE, per germline. The CDR3 nucleotides are TGTGCCAGCAGCTTTTACACAGACTACAATGAGCAGTTCTTC. It is translated as CASSFYTDYNEQFF.

This clone was detected a few times. This chain connects TRBV7-9 to TRBJ1-1; 7 nucleotides agree with TRBD1. With 1 base clipped from V and 0 bases from J, the junction kept 11 bases outside the gene matches. Germline CDR1 SEHNR, CDR2 FQNEAQ (reference sequence). The CDR3 runs to 18 residues. The DNA for the CDR3 is TGTGCCAGCAGCTTAGGAATGACAGGGCCTGATATGAACACTGAAGCTTTCTTT. The encoded protein is CASSLGMTGPDMNTEAFF. Looking up the rest from reference TRBV7-9 and TRBJ1-1 gives the full variable domain: DTGVSQNPRHKITKRGQNVTFRCDPISEHNRLYWYRQTLGQGPEFLTYFQNEAQLEKSRLLSDRFSAERPKGSFSTLEIQRTEQGDSAMYLCASSLGMTGPDMNTEAFFGQGTRLTVV.

The chain carries TRBV4-1 and TRBJ1-1; D ambiguous. The V gene's germline CDR1 is MGHRA and CDR2 YSYEKL. V shed 1 base and J shed 2 bases, with 5 bases lying between them. CDR3 length: 13 residues. The CDR3 region is CASSQGPNTEAFF. As DNA, the CDR3 is TGCGCCAGCAGCCAAGGGCCAAACACTGAAGCTTTCTTT.

The J gene is TRBJ1-4, the V gene TRBV7-6; 9 bases match TRBD1. The length of the CDR3 is 16 residues. V shed 4 bases and J 8 bases; nucleotides not matched to a gene: 11. CDR1 and CDR2 from the germline V gene are SGHVS and FNYEAQ. CDR3 protein: CASSSRGTGMGEKLFF. CDR3 in DNA: TGTGCCAGCAGCTCGCGTGGGACAGGGATGGGGGAAAAACTGTTTTTT.

The chain recombines TRBV7-9 with TRBJ2-2; maybe TRBD2 (5 bases). Trimming shortened V by 5 bases and J by 7 bases, and 17 bases separated the two germline ends. The CDR3 is 15 residues long. The germline V gene encodes CDR1 SEHNR and CDR2 FQNEAQ (reference sequence). CDR3 nucleotide sequence: TGTGCCAGCAGCACAACGACTAAGGCGATCGGGGAGCTGTTTTTT. Protein sequence: CASSTTTKAIGELFF.

About this clone: The junction does not match germline at one end; this may be a read error. V gene TRBV2 combines with J gene TRBJ2-7; the match to TRBD1 covers 8 bases. Germline assignment: CDR1 SNHLY and CDR2 FYNNEI. This CDR3 contains 16 residues. For the CDR3, the DNA is TGTGCCAGCACTGAAAGGGGACAGGTTTCCACTGACCAGCAGTACTTC. Protein sequence: CASTERGQVSTDQQYF.

This chain links TRBV6-1 with TRBJ2-7; TRBD1 agrees at 8 bases. The CDR3 sequence is 17 residues long. V dropped 1 base and J dropped 2; count of bases not matched to a gene: 10. CDR1 is MNHNS and CDR2 is SASEGT in the germline V gene. CDR3 protein: CASSEELSDRAAYEQYF. In DNA, the CDR3 is TGTGCCAGCAGTGAAGAGTTGTCGGACAGGGCCGCCTACGAGCAGTACTTC.

The chain couples TRBV14 to TRBJ1-1; 8 bases are a match to TRBD1. V trimming: 3 bases; J trimming: 1 base; junction bases outside the gene matches: 10. CDR3 length equals 17 residues. The germline V gene has CDR1 SGHDN and CDR2 FVKESK. The CDR3, as DNA: TGTGCCAGCAGCCACGGGACAGGCGGCTTCAAGAACACTGAAGCTTTCTTT. It yields the protein CASSHGTGGFKNTEAFF.

The chain has TRBV28 and TRBJ2-3; TRBD2 aligns across 10 bases. The CDR3 covers 15 residues. The germline CDR1 and CDR2 sequences are MDHEN and SYDVKM. With 8 bases clipped from V and 1 base from J, the junction kept 6 bases outside the gene matches. The CDR3 coding sequence is TGTGCCAGCTCGAGCGGGGGGGCCGGCACAGATACGCAGTATTTT. Translated: CASSSGGAGTDTQYF. Full variable domain (missing parts from reference TRBV28 and TRBJ2-3): DVKVTQSSRYLVKRTGEKVFLECVQDMDHENMFWYRQDPGLGLRLIYFSYDVKMKEKGDIPEGYSVSREKKERFSLILESASTNQTSMYLCASSSGGAGTDTQYFGPGTRLTVL.

The chain joins TRBV18 to TRBJ1-1; D is ambiguous. This CDR3 region has 12 residues. From germline, CDR1 is KGHSH and CDR2 LQKENI. V lost 3 bases and J 3 bases, leaving 5 bases between the germline ends. This chain's CDR3 is CASSPSYTEAFF. DNA for the CDR3: TGTGCCAGCTCACCTTCATACACTGAAGCTTTCTTT.

This chain connects TRBV29-1 to TRBJ2-1; D is unresolved. V shed 3 bases and J shed 8 bases, with 14 bases lying between them. This CDR3 region has 13 residues. Germline CDR1 is SQVTM and CDR2 is ANQGSEA. CDR3 region: CSVEVTGSYEQFF. The DNA for the CDR3 is TGCAGCGTTGAGGTAACGGGTTCCTATGAGCAGTTCTTC.

The V and J genes are TRBV7-8 and TRBJ2-7, with TRBD2 matching 9 bases. The CDR3 has 14 amino acids. Germline assignment: CDR1 SGHVS and CDR2 FQNEAQ. V lost 5 bases and J lost 6; bases outside the gene matches: 8. The DNA of the CDR3 is TGTGCCAGCAGCCTCGGGACTAGCAAGGGCGAGCAGTACTTC. Its translation is CASSLGTSKGEQYF.

V and J are TRBV7-2 and TRBJ1-5; D is unclear. Trimming shortened V by 3 bases and J by 0 bases, and 9 bases separated the two germline ends. The CDR3 is 15 amino acids. Per the germline V gene, CDR1 is SGHTA and CDR2 is FQGNSA. CDR3 protein: CASSLSSGSNQPQHF. As DNA, the CDR3 is TGTGCCAGCAGCTTGAGTAGCGGTAGCAATCAGCCCCAGCATTTT. Using reference TRBV7-2 and TRBJ1-5 for the parts outside the CDR3, the full variable domain is GAGVSQSPSNKVTEKGKDVELRCDPISGHTALYWYRQSLGQGLEFLIYFQGNSAPDKSGLPSDRFSAERTGGSVSTLTIQRTQQEDSAVYLCASSLSSGSNQPQHFGDGTRLSIL.

The V and J genes are TRBV6-5 and TRBJ1-2, with 7 bases matching TRBD1. The CDR3 totals 15 residues. Germline assignment: CDR1 MNHEY and CDR2 SVGAGI. Germline trimming cut 2 bases from V and 1 base from J; bases unmatched to any gene: 4. The CDR3 sequence: CASSYRDSYNYGYTF. The DNA for the CDR3 is TGTGCCAGCAGTTACCGGGACAGTTATAACTATGGCTACACCTTC.

The V and J genes are TRBV7-2 and TRBJ1-5; TRBD1 matches at 11 bases. V shed 4 bases, J shed 4 bases, and the junction held 3 bases outside the gene matches. The CDR3 has 15 residues. The germline V gene has CDR1 SGHTA and CDR2 FQGNSA. CDR3 bases: TGTGCCAGCAGCTCGGGGACAGGGGGAAATCAGCCCCAGCATTTT. Its translation is CASSSGTGGNQPQHF.

The CDR3 sequence is CASSPSGVGNSPLHF. CDR3 sequence (DNA): TGTGCCAGCAGTCCGTCCGGGGTAGGTAATTCACCCCTCCACTTT. The chain combines TRBV6-6 with TRBJ1-6, with D hard to call. The germline gives CDR1 MNHNY, CDR2 SVGAGI (reference sequence). The CDR3 consists of 15 residues. V lost 5 bases, J lost 6 bases, and 14 bases lay in between.

The chain recombines TRBV9 with TRBJ2-3, with D hard to call. CDR1 is SGDLS, CDR2 YYNGEE, per germline. Trimming removed 0 bases at V and 5 bases at J, with 7 bases between. The CDR3 contains 13 residues. The CDR3 nucleotides read TGTGCCAGCAGCGTAGCACATATAGATACGCAGTATTTT. Translating it yields CASSVAHIDTQYF.

The chain joins TRBV29-1 to TRBJ2-7, with D uncertain. The V gene's germline CDR1 is SQVTM and CDR2 ANQGSEA. Trimming stripped 4 bases from V and 0 bases from J, with 7 bases between. The CDR3 covers 12 residues. CDR3 amino acids: CSVADNSYEQYF. The CDR3 DNA is TGCAGCGTTGCCGACAACTCCTACGAGCAGTACTTC.

The rearrangement joins TRBV9 to TRBJ1-2; 7 bases agree with TRBD1. Germline-derived CDR1 and CDR2 are SGDLS and YYNGEE. V lost 3 bases and J lost 4; bases outside the gene matches: 12. The CDR3 totals 16 residues. The CDR3 DNA reads TGTGCCAGCAGCGGAGAAGAACAGGGGTCGGGCTATGGCTACACCTTC. This encodes CASSGEEQGSGYGYTF.

This chain joins TRBV19 and TRBJ1-5; 7 nucleotides line up with TRBD1. Germline CDR1 reads LNHDA; CDR2 reads SQIVND (reference sequence). J was trimmed by 6 bases and V by 5 bases; bases with no gene match: 7. The CDR3 contains 14 residues. The CDR3 region is CASSPRQGLQPQHF. The DNA for the CDR3 is TGTGCCAGTAGTCCCCGACAGGGTCTTCAGCCCCAGCATTTT.

CDR3 protein: CASSQGKENSPLHF. The CDR3, as DNA: TGCGCCAGCAGCCAAGGTAAAGAGAATTCACCCCTCCACTTT. V gene TRBV4-3 combines with J gene TRBJ1-6; D call uncertain. The CDR3 consists of 14 residues. Looked up from germline, CDR1 is LGHNA and CDR2 is YSLEER. Trimming pared 1 base from V and 7 bases from J, leaving 8 bases between.

This clone was recorded only once. The chain links TRBV2 to TRBJ2-7; possible D gene TRBD1, 6 bases. Trimming cost V 11 bases and J 5 bases, with 16 bases left between them. Germline V gene sequence: CDR1 SNHLY, CDR2 FYNNEI. This CDR3 has 12 residues. The CDR3 DNA follows: TGTGCCTGCACTCAGGGGTACAACGAGCAGTACTTC. Protein: CACTQGYNEQYF.

The chain links TRBV6-6 to TRBJ2-7; a weak D match, TRBD2 (5 bases). Germline CDR1 reads MNHNY; CDR2 reads SVGAGI (reference sequence). The CDR3 loop spans 16 amino acids. Trimming pared 0 bases from V and 0 bases from J, leaving 12 bases between. Here the CDR3 DNA reads TGTGCCAGCAGTTACTCGCAAGGAACTAGCTCCTACGAGCAGTACTTC. Amino acid sequence: CASSYSQGTSSYEQYF.

The chain is built from TRBV7-8 and TRBJ1-1; D may be TRBD1 (5 bases). CDR1 SGHVS and CDR2 FQNEAQ come from the germline V gene. Trimming shortened V by 1 base and J by 0 bases, and 9 bases separated the two germline ends. The CDR3 spans 15 residues. This chain's CDR3 is CASSLEGRVNTEAFF. In DNA, the CDR3 is TGTGCCAGCAGCTTAGAGGGCAGGGTGAACACTGAAGCTTTCTTT.

V usage is TRBV5-8 and J usage is TRBJ2-7; possible D gene TRBD2, 7 bases. Germline V gene lookup returns CDR1 SGHTS and CDR2 YDEGEE. The V and J ends lost 1 base and 0 bases respectively, with 11 bases between them. CDR3 length: 15 amino acids. The CDR3 is CASSLRGGSSYEQYF. The CDR3 DNA reads TGTGCCAGCAGCTTGAGGGGGGGTAGCTCCTACGAGCAGTACTTC.

The chain is built from TRBV9 and TRBJ2-3; a possible D gene is TRBD2 (6 bases). V lost 0 bases, J lost 3 bases, and 14 bases lay in between. Germline loops: CDR1 SGDLS, CDR2 YYNGEE. The CDR3 is made up of 16 amino acids. Written as DNA, the CDR3 is TGTGCCAGCAGCGTAGACCCCACGGAGGGGACAGATACGCAGTATTTT. It specifies CASSVDPTEGTDTQYF.

This sequence joins TRBV13 and TRBJ2-2; 8 nucleotides align to TRBD1. Germline trimming cut 5 bases from V and 5 bases from J; bases unmatched to any gene: 4. There are 14 residues in the CDR3. The V gene's germline CDR1 is PRHDT and CDR2 FYEKMQ (reference sequence). CDR3 bases: TGTGCCAGCAGCCGACAGGGGCGAACCGGGGAGCTGTTTTTT. It codes for CASSRQGRTGELFF.